This T cell receptor (beta chain) was observed in a study of T-cell reconstitution after alpha-beta-depleted transplantation in children. The CDR3 is 15 amino acids. Trimming shortened V by 1 base and J by 5 bases, and 15 bases separated the two germline ends. The germline V gene encodes CDR1 SGHTA and CDR2 FQGNSA. Unique molecular identifiers were incorporated during preparation of the TCRbeta library. TCRdb re-analysed the PCR reads in MiXCR, keeping a single row per CDR3 protein. The sample holds under 50,000 distinct CDR3 sequences; 9.2% are singletons and the top ten take about 25%. The V and J genes are TRBV7-2 and TRBJ2-7; a weak D match, TRBD2 (5 bases). The sequenced sample was PBMCs, mostly from graft donor cells, obtained 60 days after TCRalphabeta/CD19-depleted stem cell transplant. The sequence was obtained from a male patient aged 2-9 years who had a stem cell transplant for chronic granulomatous disease, so the T cells may come from the graft donor. The CDR3 spells CASSLGGVGGDEQYF. The DNA for the CDR3 is TGTGCCAGCAGCTTAGGGGGTGTTGGAGGTGACGAGCAGTACTTC.